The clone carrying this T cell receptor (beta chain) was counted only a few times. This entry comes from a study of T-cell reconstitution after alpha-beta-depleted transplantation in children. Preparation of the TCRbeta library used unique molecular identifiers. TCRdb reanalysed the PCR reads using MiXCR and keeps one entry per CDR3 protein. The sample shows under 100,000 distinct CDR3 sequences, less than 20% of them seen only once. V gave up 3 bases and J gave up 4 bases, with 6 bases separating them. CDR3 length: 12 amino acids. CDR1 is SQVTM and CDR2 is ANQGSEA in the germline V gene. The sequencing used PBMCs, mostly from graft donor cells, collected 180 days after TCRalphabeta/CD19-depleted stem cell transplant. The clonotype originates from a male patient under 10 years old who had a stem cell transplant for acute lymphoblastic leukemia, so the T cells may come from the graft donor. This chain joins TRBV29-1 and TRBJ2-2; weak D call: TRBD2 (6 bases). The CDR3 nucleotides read TGCAGCGTTGAGGGGGGCACCGGGGAGCTGTTTTTT. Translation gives CSVEGGTGELFF.